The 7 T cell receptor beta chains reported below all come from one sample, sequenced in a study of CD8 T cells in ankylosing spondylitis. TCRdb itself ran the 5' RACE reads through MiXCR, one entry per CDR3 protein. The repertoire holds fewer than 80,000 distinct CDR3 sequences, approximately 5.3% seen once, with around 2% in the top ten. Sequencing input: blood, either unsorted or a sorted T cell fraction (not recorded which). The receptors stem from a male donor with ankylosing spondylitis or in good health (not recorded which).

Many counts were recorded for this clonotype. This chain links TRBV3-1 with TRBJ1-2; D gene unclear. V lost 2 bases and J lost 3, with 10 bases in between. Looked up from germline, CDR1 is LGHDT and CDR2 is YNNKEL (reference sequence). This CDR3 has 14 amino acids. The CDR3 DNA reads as TGTGCCAGCAGCCAATTTGAGGGAGACTATGGCTACACCTTC. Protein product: CASSQFEGDYGYTF.

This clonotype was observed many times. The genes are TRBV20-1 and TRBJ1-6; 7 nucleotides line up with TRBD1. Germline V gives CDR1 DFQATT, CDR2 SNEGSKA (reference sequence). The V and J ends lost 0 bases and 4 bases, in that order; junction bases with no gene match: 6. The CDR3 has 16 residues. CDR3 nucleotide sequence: TGCAGTGCTAGAGATAGGGGACAGACTTATAATTCACCCCTCCACTTT. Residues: CSARDRGQTYNSPLHF.

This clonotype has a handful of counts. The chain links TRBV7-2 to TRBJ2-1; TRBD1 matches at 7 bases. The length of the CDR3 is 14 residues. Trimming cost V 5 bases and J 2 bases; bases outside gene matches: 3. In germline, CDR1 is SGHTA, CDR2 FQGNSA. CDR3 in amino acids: CASSPGTAYNEQFF. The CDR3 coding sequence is TGTGCCAGCAGCCCCGGGACAGCCTACAATGAGCAGTTCTTC. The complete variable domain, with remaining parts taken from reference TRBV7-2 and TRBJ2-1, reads GAGVSQSPSNKVTEKGKDVELRCDPISGHTALYWYRQSLGQGLEFLIYFQGNSAPDKSGLPSDRFSAERTGGSVSTLTIQRTQQEDSAVYLCASSPGTAYNEQFFGPGTRLTVL.

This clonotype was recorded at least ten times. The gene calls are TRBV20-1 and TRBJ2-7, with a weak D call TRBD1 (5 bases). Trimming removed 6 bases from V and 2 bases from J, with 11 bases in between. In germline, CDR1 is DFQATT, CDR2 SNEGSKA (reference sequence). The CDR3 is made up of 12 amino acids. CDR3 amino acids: CSARQPTYEQYF. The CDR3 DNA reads TGCAGTGCGAGACAGCCTACCTACGAGCAGTACTTC.

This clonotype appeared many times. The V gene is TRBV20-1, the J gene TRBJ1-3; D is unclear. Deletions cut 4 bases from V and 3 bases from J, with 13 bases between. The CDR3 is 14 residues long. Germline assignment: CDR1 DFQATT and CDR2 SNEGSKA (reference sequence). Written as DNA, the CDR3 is TGCAGTGCTACCCGTTCCGCCCTTGGAAACACCATATATTTT. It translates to CSATRSALGNTIYF.

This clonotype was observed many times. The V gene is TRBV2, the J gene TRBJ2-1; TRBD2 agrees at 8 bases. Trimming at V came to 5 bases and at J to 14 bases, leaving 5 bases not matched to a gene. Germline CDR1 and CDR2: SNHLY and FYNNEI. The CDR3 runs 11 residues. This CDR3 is CASSRTSIKFF. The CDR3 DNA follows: TGTGCCAGCAGTCGGACTAGCATTAAGTTCTTC.

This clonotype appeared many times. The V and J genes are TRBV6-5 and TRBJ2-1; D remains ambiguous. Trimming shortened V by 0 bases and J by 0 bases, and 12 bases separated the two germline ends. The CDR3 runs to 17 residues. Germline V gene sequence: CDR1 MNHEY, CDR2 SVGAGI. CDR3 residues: CASSYSWRPSSYNEQFF. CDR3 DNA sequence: TGTGCCAGCAGTTACTCGTGGCGCCCGAGCTCCTACAATGAGCAGTTCTTC.